This entry lists 30 T cell receptor beta chains sequenced from one sample in a study of T-cell reconstitution after alpha-beta-depleted transplantation in children. Preparation of the TCRbeta library used unique molecular identifiers. TCRdb passed the PCR reads through MiXCR, listing each CDR3 protein once. The table records about 400,000 distinct CDR3 sequences, just over 20% of them present only once. Specimen: PBMCs from the stem cell graft donor, collected from the stem cell graft. The receptors derive from a human donor who donated a stem cell graft to a child with acute myeloid leukemia.

The chain carries TRBV28 and TRBJ2-3; D might be TRBD2 (6 bases). V was shortened by 3 bases and J by 5 bases, with 12 bases between the two germline ends. From germline, CDR1 is MDHEN and CDR2 SYDVKM. The CDR3 contains 14 residues. The CDR3 sequence: CASSLTGVQDTQYF. As DNA, the CDR3 is TGTGCCAGCAGTTTGACGGGAGTGCAAGATACGCAGTATTTT.

The chain has TRBV20-1 and TRBJ2-7; D is unresolved. CDR3 length: 14 residues. Germline CDR1 reads DFQATT; CDR2 reads SNEGSKA (reference sequence). V lost 2 bases, J lost 0 bases, and 11 bases lay in between. The CDR3 spells CSARLPPSSYEQYF. CDR3 in DNA: TGCAGTGCTAGACTCCCTCCCAGCTCCTACGAGCAGTACTTC.

There are many counts of this clonotype. This chain links TRBV20-1 with TRBJ2-3; 8 bases match TRBD2. The CDR3 is made up of 16 amino acids. Losses at the gene ends were 6 bases for V and 0 bases for J; bases not matched to a gene: 11. Germline CDR1 DFQATT, CDR2 SNEGSKA (reference sequence). CDR3 protein: CSANARLAISTDTQYF. The CDR3 DNA follows: TGCAGTGCCAACGCCAGACTAGCGATTAGCACAGATACGCAGTATTTT.

This chain links TRBV5-8 with TRBJ2-7, with D perhaps matching TRBD2 (6 bases). The CDR3 consists of 14 residues. Trimming cost V 6 bases and J 4 bases, with 17 bases left between them. Germline loops: CDR1 SGHTS, CDR2 YDEGEE. The CDR3 region has the DNA TGTGCCAGCACCATCCGGGGGAGGACGTACGAGCAGTACTTC. Its translation is CASTIRGRTYEQYF.

The CDR3 coding sequence is TGTGCCACCAGTGACCCCGGACAGGGGGTTGGAAATGAGCAGTTCTTC. This sequence encodes CATSDPGQGVGNEQFF. The V gene is TRBV24-1, the J gene TRBJ2-1, with 10 positions matching TRBD1. The CDR3 runs to 16 residues. Germline lookup yields CDR1 KGHDR and CDR2 SFDVKD. The J segment lost 7 bases and the V segment lost 4 bases, leaving 9 bases of the junction unmatched.

The chain couples TRBV20-1 to TRBJ2-5, with D hard to call. The CDR3 is 13 residues long. Per germline, CDR1 DFQATT and CDR2 SNEGSKA (reference sequence). The V end lost 0 bases, the J end lost 6 bases, and 11 bases lay between the germline ends. The DNA for the CDR3 is TGCAGTGCTAGAGATCCCCTCGAACAGACCCAGTACTTC. This encodes CSARDPLEQTQYF.

This clonotype turned up a few times. The chain joins TRBV15 to TRBJ2-4, with D unresolved. Trimming took off 5 bases at V and 4 bases at J, with 15 bases between the two ends. The CDR3 is 15 amino acids. Germline CDR1 and CDR2: LNHNV and YYDKDF (reference sequence). CDR3 in amino acids: CATSEVRSLKNIQYF. DNA for the CDR3: TGTGCCACCAGCGAGGTCAGGTCCCTGAAAAACATTCAGTACTTC.

The chain couples TRBV7-3 to TRBJ2-1; the match to TRBD2 covers 9 bases. The J segment lost 5 bases and the V segment lost 5 bases, leaving 10 bases of the junction unmatched. The CDR3 sequence is 16 residues long. Looked up from germline, CDR1 is SGHTA and CDR2 is FQGTGA. This CDR3 reads CASSRDALAGNNEQFF. For the CDR3, the DNA is TGTGCCAGCAGCCGCGATGCGCTAGCGGGGAACAATGAGCAGTTCTTC.

This clonotype was seen more than once but under ten times. The DNA of the CDR3 is TGCGCCAGCAGCCAAGGATGGGCTAGCGGGAGGGATGCGCAGTATTTT. Translating gives CASSQGWASGRDAQYF. This chain joins TRBV4-1 and TRBJ2-3, with 12 bases aligning to TRBD2. CDR3 size: 16 residues. The ends lost 1 base at V and 10 bases at J; junction bases unmatched: 9. CDR1 and CDR2 from the germline V gene are MGHRA and YSYEKL.

This clonotype was seen a few times. V and J are TRBV12-3 or TRBV12-4 and TRBJ2-1; no firm D call. The V end lost 6 bases, the J end lost 4 bases, and 7 bases lay between the germline ends. The CDR3 loop spans 12 amino acids. CDR3 protein: CASRLTYNEQFF. CDR3 DNA: TGTGCCAGCAGGCTGACTTACAATGAGCAGTTCTTC.

Many counts were recorded for this clonotype. This chain joins TRBV20-1 and TRBJ1-1, with a weak D call TRBD1 (6 bases). The V end was cut by 0 bases, the J end by 5 bases, with 19 bases between. This CDR3 is built from 16 residues. Germline CDR1 reads DFQATT; CDR2 reads SNEGSKA (reference sequence). The CDR3 is CSARDHLQGRGTEAFF. CDR3 bases: TGCAGTGCTAGAGATCATCTTCAGGGGAGGGGAACTGAAGCTTTCTTT.

This clonotype has a handful of counts. This chain uses TRBV7-9 with TRBJ2-5, with D possibly being TRBD1 (5 bases). Trimming took off 1 base at V and 4 bases at J, with 13 bases between the two ends. The germline CDR1 and CDR2 sequences are SEHNR and FQNEAQ (reference sequence). This CDR3 spans 15 amino acids. CDR3 DNA sequence: TGTGCCAGCAGCTTAGATGTGGCAGGGCCAGAGACCCAGTACTTC. Translated: CASSLDVAGPETQYF.

This clonotype was counted only a few times. This chain's CDR3 is CSAPLDDRIDTQYF. In DNA, the CDR3 is TGCAGTGCTCCTTTGGACGACCGGATAGATACGCAGTATTTT. The chain recombines TRBV20-1 with TRBJ2-3; D gene unclear. Germline assignment: CDR1 DFQATT and CDR2 SNEGSKA (reference sequence). The CDR3 contains 14 residues. V was shortened by 5 bases and J by 5 bases, with 17 bases between the two germline ends.

This clonotype was seen ten or more times. This chain connects TRBV25-1 to TRBJ2-7; D ambiguous. This CDR3 region has 15 residues. V lost 3 bases, J lost 1 base, and 13 bases lay in between. CDR1 and CDR2 from the germline V gene are MGHDK and SYGVNS. In DNA, the CDR3 is TGTGCCAGCAGTGAGAACGTGCAGCCGTCCTACGAGCAGTACTTC. Its protein is CASSENVQPSYEQYF.

The chain is built from TRBV6-2 or TRBV6-3 and TRBJ1-5; D possibly corresponds to TRBD1 (6 bases). Trimming removed 2 bases from V and 2 bases from J, with 13 bases in between. The germline CDR1 and CDR2 sequences are MNHEY and SVGEGT. This CDR3 region has 16 residues. The CDR3 loop reads CASSYEQGGGNQPQHF. The CDR3 DNA follows: TGTGCCAGCAGTTACGAACAGGGAGGCGGCAATCAGCCCCAGCATTTT.

This clonotype was counted many times. The chain joins TRBV29-1 to TRBJ1-1; 7 bases map to TRBD1. The germline V gene encodes CDR1 SQVTM and CDR2 ANQGSEA. Trimming removed 5 bases from V and 4 bases from J; junction bases left unmatched: 10. This CDR3 has 14 amino acids. The CDR3 DNA reads TGCAGCGTTCAAAGGAACAGGGGAGGCACTGAAGCTTTCTTT. Its protein is CSVQRNRGGTEAFF.

The gene calls are TRBV7-9 and TRBJ2-1; unclear D gene. This CDR3 is built from 13 residues. Germline V gene lookup returns CDR1 SEHNR and CDR2 FQNEAQ (reference sequence). V was trimmed by 1 base and J by 11 bases, leaving 12 bases between them. The CDR3 coding sequence is TGTGCCAGCAGCTTAGAGGACGGGCGACAGCAGTTCTTC. This sequence encodes CASSLEDGRQQFF.

This clonotype was detected only a few times. This sequence joins TRBV6-5 and TRBJ1-6, with a possible D match to TRBD1 (5 bases). Germline values: CDR1 MNHEY, CDR2 SVGAGI. Trimming removed 0 bases from V and 9 bases from J, with 18 bases in between. This CDR3 is built from 17 residues. CDR3 loop: CASSYSMEGPNSSPLHF. The CDR3, as DNA: TGTGCCAGCAGTTACTCGATGGAGGGGCCCAATAGTTCACCCCTCCACTTT.

This clonotype has a count of ten or more. The chain is built from TRBV12-3 or TRBV12-4 and TRBJ2-7; D is unclear. Deletions cut 1 base from V and 8 bases from J, with 9 bases between. The CDR3 is 12 residues long. CDR3 loop: CASSLEATKQYF. CDR3 nucleotides: TGTGCCAGCAGTTTAGAAGCAACCAAGCAGTACTTC.

There are many counts of this clonotype. The rearrangement uses TRBV20-1 and TRBJ2-3; TRBD2 matches 12 bases. V lost 4 bases to trimming and J lost 1 base; unmatched junction nucleotides: 12. CDR3 size: 18 residues. Germline V gene lookup returns CDR1 DFQATT and CDR2 SNEGSKA (reference sequence). DNA of the CDR3: TGCAGTGCTACCAATCTAGCGGGAGGGCCCTGGGGCACAGATACGCAGTATTTT. Its translation: CSATNLAGGPWGTDTQYF.

This clonotype was observed a handful of times. The rearrangement uses TRBV20-1 and TRBJ2-1; 9 positions match TRBD2. CDR1 and CDR2 from the germline V gene are DFQATT and SNEGSKA (reference sequence). This CDR3 region has 15 residues. V shed 4 bases and J 0 bases; nucleotides not matched to a gene: 4. CDR3: CSANPSGVSYNEQFF. The CDR3 region has the DNA TGCAGTGCTAACCCTAGCGGGGTCTCCTACAATGAGCAGTTCTTC.

This clonotype was seen more than once but under ten times. The V and J genes are TRBV24-1 and TRBJ1-6, with 8 bases identical to TRBD1. This CDR3 has 14 amino acids. CDR1 KGHDR and CDR2 SFDVKD come from the germline V gene. V shed 9 bases and J 6 bases; nucleotides not matched to a gene: 6. Written as DNA, the CDR3 is TGTGCCACCGGGGGACAGGTGTTTAATTCACCCCTCCACTTT. This encodes CATGGQVFNSPLHF.

This chain joins TRBV24-1 and TRBJ2-3; 13 positions match TRBD2. The V gene's germline CDR1 is KGHDR and CDR2 SFDVKD. The junction had 7 bases not matched to a gene; V was cut back by 9 bases and J by 2 bases. This CDR3 spans 16 amino acids. The CDR3 loop is CATGRTSGGHTDTQYF. CDR3 DNA sequence: TGTGCCACCGGACGGACTAGCGGGGGCCACACAGATACGCAGTATTTT.

This clonotype was seen only a few times. The chain combines TRBV18 with TRBJ2-7, with TRBD2 matching 8 bases. V shed 4 bases and J 7 bases; nucleotides not matched to a gene: 15. The germline gives CDR1 KGHSH, CDR2 LQKENI. The CDR3 has 16 residues. The CDR3 sequence: CASSLQGGVSGTEQYF. DNA for the CDR3: TGTGCCAGCTCACTACAAGGAGGCGTTAGCGGGACAGAGCAGTACTTC.

This clonotype turned up a few times. The V and J genes are TRBV28 and TRBJ2-5; 11 nucleotides match TRBD1. V was clipped by 5 bases and J by 5 bases; unmatched bases: 7. CDR1 is MDHEN and CDR2 is SYDVKM in the germline V gene. This CDR3 comprises 15 residues. In nucleotides, the CDR3 is TGTGCCAGCAGTACCCGGACAGGGGGCGGGGAGACCCAGTACTTC. It specifies CASSTRTGGGETQYF.

The chain uses TRBV20-1 and TRBJ1-6, with TRBD1 as a possible D gene (6 bases). Germline V gene data show CDR1 as DFQATT and CDR2 as SNEGSKA (reference sequence). The V gene lost 1 base and the J gene lost 1 base, with 11 bases spanning the gap. The CDR3 contains 16 residues. The CDR3, as DNA: TGCAGTGCTAGAGCAGGGGAAGAATCCTATAATTCACCCCTCCACTTT. Protein sequence: CSARAGEESYNSPLHF.

This clonotype was found a few times. The rearrangement joins TRBV18 to TRBJ2-2; 8 bases match TRBD2. The CDR3 is made up of 15 amino acids. Per germline, CDR1 KGHSH and CDR2 LQKENI. V was pared by 3 bases and J by 3 bases, with 3 bases of the junction left unmatched. CDR3 nucleotides: TGTGCCAGCTCACCCCTAGCGGGTGACACCGGGGAGCTGTTTTTT. Its protein is CASSPLAGDTGELFF.

This chain connects TRBV6-5 to TRBJ1-2; D is perhaps TRBD1 (5 bases). Germline loops: CDR1 MNHEY, CDR2 SVGAGI. There are 14 residues in the CDR3. V was shortened by 2 bases and J by 5 bases, with 12 bases between the two germline ends. CDR3 protein: CASSYDGTLYGYTF. DNA of the CDR3: TGTGCCAGCAGTTACGACGGGACCCTGTATGGCTACACCTTC.

Relative to its sample, this clonotype is medium-sized. The chain uses TRBV20-1 and TRBJ2-7; unclear D gene. Germline assignment: CDR1 DFQATT and CDR2 SNEGSKA (reference sequence). V lost 3 bases to trimming and J lost 3 bases, with 9 bases between them. This CDR3 has 12 amino acids. The CDR3 sequence is CSASQNLYEQYF. The CDR3 DNA follows: TGCAGTGCTAGTCAGAACCTCTACGAGCAGTACTTC.

This clonotype was seen many times. The chain recombines TRBV20-1 with TRBJ2-1; D is uncertain. Trimming left V 3 bases short and J 7 bases short, with 16 bases between. Germline V gives CDR1 DFQATT, CDR2 SNEGSKA (reference sequence). This CDR3 has 14 amino acids. The chain's CDR3 is CSASSTPRQNEQFF. DNA for the CDR3: TGCAGTGCTAGTTCCACCCCCCGGCAAAATGAGCAGTTCTTC.